This TCR beta chain was captured in a study of T cells in Graves' hyperthyroidism and ophthalmopathy. The CDR3 extends over 17 amino acids. Trimming cost V 3 bases and J 1 base; bases outside gene matches: 10. Germline assignment: CDR1 SEHNR and CDR2 FQNEAQ (reference sequence). RNA transcripts gave rise to amplified TCR beta CDR3 regions. RT-PCR in the first round (using the HTBI primer set) targeted the TCR CDR3. TCRdb called the multiplex PCR reads again in MiXCR, with one record for every CDR3 protein. The sample gives 300,000 to 450,000 distinct CDR3 sequences, 20% to 25% of which show up once; 70% to 75% is in the top ten.

This clonotype was obtained from a man aged 50 or older with Graves' hyperthyroidism. Sequencing was carried out using blood. The chain has TRBV7-9 and TRBJ1-1; 8 bases are a match to TRBD1. The CDR3 spells CASSFSGTGWKNTEAFF. In DNA form, the CDR3 reads TGTGCCAGCAGCTTTAGCGGGACAGGTTGGAAGAACACTGAAGCTTTCTTT.